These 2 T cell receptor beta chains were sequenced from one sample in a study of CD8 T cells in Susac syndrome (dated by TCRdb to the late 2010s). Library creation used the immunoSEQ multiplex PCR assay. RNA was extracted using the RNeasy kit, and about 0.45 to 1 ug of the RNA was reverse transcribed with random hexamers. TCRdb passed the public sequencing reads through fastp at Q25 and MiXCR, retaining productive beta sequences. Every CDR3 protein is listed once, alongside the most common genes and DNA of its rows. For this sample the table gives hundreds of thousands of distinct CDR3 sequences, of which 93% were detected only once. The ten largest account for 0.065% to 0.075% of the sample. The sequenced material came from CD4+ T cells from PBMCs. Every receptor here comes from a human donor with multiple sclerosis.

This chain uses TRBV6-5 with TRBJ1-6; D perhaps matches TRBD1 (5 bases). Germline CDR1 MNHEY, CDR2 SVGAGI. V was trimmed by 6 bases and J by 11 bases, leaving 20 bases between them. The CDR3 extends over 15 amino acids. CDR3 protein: CASSYEGTVGPPLHF. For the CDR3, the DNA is TGTGCCAGCAGCTACGAGGGGACCGTGGGTCCACCCCTCCACTTT.

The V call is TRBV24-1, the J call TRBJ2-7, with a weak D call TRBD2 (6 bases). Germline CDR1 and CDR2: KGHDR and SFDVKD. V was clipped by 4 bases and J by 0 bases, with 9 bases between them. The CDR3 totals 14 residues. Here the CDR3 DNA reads TGTGCCACCAGTGAGGGACTCAGCTCCTACGAGCAGTACGTC. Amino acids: CATSEGLSSYEQYV.